The entry below describes one T cell receptor (beta chain). Its antigen is undetermined. The germline CDR1 and CDR2 sequences are SGHDT and YYEEEE. This CDR3 contains 13 residues. Trimming removed 4 bases from V and 5 bases from J; junction bases left unmatched: 3. Some clones are missing from TCRdb's copy, which holds only in-frame ones; the method was immunoSEQ multiplex PCR. Among fewer than 200,000 clones listed, 88% were seen once. This record comes from a study of T cell responses to AZD1222 COVID-19 vaccine. Study-wide points: Baseline seropositives among AZD1222 recipients totaled only five to seven.

This TCR was sampled from an adult in good health. The chain recombines TRBV5-6 with TRBJ1-2; 9 bases map to TRBD1. Sample: peripheral blood, taken on day 0 of AZD1222 vaccination. CDR3: CASSIGQGYGYTF. For the CDR3, the DNA is TGTGCCAGCAGCATAGGACAGGGGTATGGCTACACCTTC.